This entry is about one T cell receptor (beta chain). This clone was detected a few times. Its antigen has not been determined. The sample holds no much larger clone one base away, and base qualities are not on file. V lost 4 bases and J lost 2 bases; the stretch between them is 14 bases long. The CDR3 runs 15 residues from the cysteine to the phenylalanine. Only CDR3 DNA remains: 45 bases, in frame from the first base. CDR1 and CDR2 are drawn from the germline V gene: SGHRS, YFSETQ. The library was produced with the immunoSEQ multiplex PCR assay. A mixture of 60 forward primers for TCR Vbeta segments and 13 reverse primers for TCR Jbeta segments was used in the multiplex PCR. The CDR3 region of rearranged TCR beta genes was amplified from genomic DNA by a multiplex PCR assay. The amplified TCR beta libraries were sequenced on the Illumina HiSeq System as 87-base-pair reads. Per the authors' processing: A later analysis counted tens of millions of unique TCR beta chains across the 550 to 700 repertoires, and approximately 11 million of these chains were shared by at least two donors. Raw reads were error-corrected and collapsed into unique sequences with a nearest-neighbor algorithm that merged closely related sequences to remove PCR and sequencing errors. Alignment of CDR3 sequences to IMGT reference sequences was used to assign V, D and J gene segments. For a sequence to be retained, a match of at least six nucleotides was required to both a V gene segment and a J gene segment. A rearrangement was called productive if the CDR3 had no stop codons and remained in frame with V and J, and every other rearrangement was called non-productive. CDR3 was defined by IMGT convention, running from the second conserved V-encoded cysteine to the conserved J-encoded phenylalanine. The earlier analysis of about 570 of the donors excluded any sequence lacking an unambiguous match to a single V gene segment. An earlier analysis of a few hundred of the donors called V segments functional above 56.7% productive rearrangements and segregating when the between-donor standard deviation exceeded 5%. A statistical classification framework was developed to diagnose cytomegalovirus status using the catalog of TCR beta chain sequences. In a later analysis, V and J genes were assigned by comparing TCR nucleotide sequences against IMGT/GENE-DB human TR gene sequences. A later analysis assigned CDR3 sequences and most-parsimonious VDJ recombination scenarios with the TCRdist pipeline. In a later analysis, every TCR beta chain was defined by the combination of its CDR3 amino acid sequence and its V-gene family, and reads without a unique V-gene family were dropped. As a way to deal with suspected cross-contamination and a sequencing artifact, a later analysis dropped nearly 600 nucleotide sequences that were highly shared and had low generation probability. In a later analysis, a clonal expansion index was calculated for each public chain from normalized within-repertoire ranks of inferred template counts. In a later analysis, generation probabilities were computed using a VDJ recombination model fitted to out-of-frame rearrangements, and the results were checked against IGoR. Hypergeometric tests were used in a later analysis to score TCR-TCR, TCR-HLA and TCR-CMV co-occurrence, with a repertoire-size bias correction applied to the TCR pairs. In a later analysis, false discovery rates were estimated by permuting HLA or CMV assignments 20 times. In a later analysis, co-occurring TCRs were grouped using DBSCAN, with TCRdist sequence similarity added in when clustering inside HLA-allele-positive subsets. Repertoires with fewer than 30,000 or more than 120,000 public chains, plus five repertoires with anomalous nucleotide sharing, were excluded from co-occurrence clustering. In TCRdb, the immuneACCESS table is reduced to in-frame sequences with V and J assigned. These tables do not hold every clone; where another copy was compared, an unresolved V gene accounts for under half, and the others remain unexplained. V and J calls plus clone size are reproduced from that table; the DNA served to infer D and trimming. For this sample the table gives approximately 140,000 clones, of which 73% were detected only once. Of the sample, 1.5% to 2% falls within the top ten clones.

The data were obtained in a study of cytomegalovirus exposure and HLA in healthy donors (dated by TCRdb to about 2017). The study in broad terms: According to an earlier analysis of 587 of the donors, about 179 million T cells yielded 117 million unique TCR beta sequences and 250 to 350 Gb of sequence data. In a later analysis, previously published TCR beta repertoires from about 640 donors were re-analyzed and high-resolution HLA genotyping was added so that TCR occurrence patterns could be studied. A later genetic analysis took genome-wide SNP genotypes for about 65% of the roughly 670 donors and used that subset as a discovery cohort. The genetic ancestry cluster associated with self-reported Caucasian donors included around 76% of the 398 genotyped donors. The study profiled the T cell repertoires of 666 subjects by immunosequencing and related them to cytomegalovirus serostatus. Roughly 310 gigabases of sequencing data and approximately 93 million unique TCR sequences were included in an early release covering about 700 HLA-typed donors. To predict cytomegalovirus infection status, the study brought together high-throughput TCR immunosequencing, statistical association of individual TCRs with disease status, and machine learning. Across some 400 genotyped donors of the cohort, an average of 235,054 unique TCR beta nucleotide sequences per donor were sequenced, and roughly 17% of those sequences were non-productive. Rather than drawing on any new phenotypic data, the later analysis identified candidate immune exposures from TCR beta sequences and the way those sequences occurred across donors. Every repertoire in the discovery cohort had been generated on one and the same sequencing platform. A separate validation cohort of 100 to 150 different subjects was used in addition to the roughly 620-subject first cohort. Four to six DR-DQ haplotypes were handled as single units for association and clustering, since linkage in the cohort was strong. Class I and class II HLA loci were covered by the typing at four-digit resolution. In an earlier analysis of over 550 of the donors, high-throughput TCR beta sequencing was used to judge whether each TCR beta V gene segment behaved as functional or pseudogenic. The study was designed to test whether signatures of past pathogen exposure could be identified by cataloging public T cell receptors. Alongside the repertoire data, information on donor age, sex, ethnicity and CMV serostatus was compiled. The number of donors typed differed by locus, with roughly 629-640 for A, B, C, DRB1 and DQB1, roughly 520 for DQA1, about 610 for DPA1, and over 400 for DPB1.

What the authors observed across the whole study: Because counts were too low, some 17 rarely observed V segments, including chromosome 9 orphons, were left out of the earlier analysis of about 620 of the donors. Presence/absence analyses assumed roughly uniform sequencing depth across donors, an assumption that may not hold. The only immune exposure information available for the cohort was CMV serostatus. The sequencing pipeline was judged likely to have produced a cluster of highly shared sequence variants as a technical artifact. An association between a missense DCLRE1C variant and V-gene and J-gene trimming of TCR beta chains was found in a later genetic analysis and replicated in an independent cohort. The classifier was reported to diagnose cytomegalovirus status with high specificity and sensitivity in both the original and validation cohorts. In this cohort, only TCR beta chains were sequenced, and detectable features were limited by the absence of alpha or paired-chain data. A total of about 180 TCR beta chains were listed by the study as associated with cytomegalovirus. Compared with the roughly 670-donor mean, donors in an Asian-associated ancestry cluster had fewer N-insertions in productive TCRs, according to a later genetic analysis. When HLA alleles, especially DR and DQ, strongly co-occurred, attributing TCR associations to individual alleles was difficult. A further reported finding was that TCR beta sequences accurately predicted the HLA-A and HLA-B alleles for most subjects in the first cohort. It was suggested by the authors that the approach could potentially be generalized to other disease states and immunological phenotypes. While some public TCRs were present in many individuals, most TCR sequences turned up only very rarely across donors. A later analysis found that most CMV-associated TCR beta chains appeared HLA-restricted, with HLA associations seemingly driven largely by CMV exposure. Three of the identified cytomegalovirus-associated TCR beta chains were confirmed in vitro to be specific for cytomegalovirus antigens. Because HLA typing was missing for some donors at each locus, association tests included only the typed subset. A later analysis found that TCR association rates varied across HLA loci, with DRB1 alleles showing the most associated TCRs and HLA-C alleles the fewest. The 87-base-pair reads could not distinguish some IMGT-functional V segments, including TRBV6-2 and TRBV6-3, so those segments were excluded. Linkage disequilibrium might explain the correlated functional status among segregating V segments, but an unknown experimental factor could not be ruled out. In a later analysis, HLA-associated TCR beta chains were found to be more clonally expanded and to have lower generation probabilities than equally common non-associated chains. In a later analysis, 15,000 to 20,000 TCR beta sequences were associated with specific HLA alleles at a false discovery rate of 0.05. Broadly in line with IMGT annotations, most TCR beta V segments showed up in productive rearrangements about 87% or about 30% of the time in an earlier analysis of a few hundred of the donors. In a later analysis, several top co-occurrence clusters were reported to appear linked to parvovirus B19, influenza, CMV and Epstein-Barr virus.

The cohort comprised several hundred healthy bone marrow donors. At the time of sampling, every cohort member was nominally healthy, though immune exposures that went unrecorded were likely present. The donor tested CMV seronegative, placing the donor among the roughly 400 seronegative members of the cohort. Each donor provided a peripheral blood sample, and peripheral blood mononuclear cells were used for TCR beta sequencing. Genomic DNA extraction from the blood cell samples was performed with the Qiagen DNeasy Blood Extraction Kit. This TCR came from a young woman in good health and CMV-seronegative. The sequence links TRBV5-1 to TRBJ2-3, with no reliable assignment of the D segment. Sequencing was performed on PBMCs. The CDR3 sequence is CASSGVWAVTDTQYF. The sequenced DNA: TGCGCCAGCAGCGGTGTTTGGGCAGTCACAGATACGCAGTATTTT.